This section outlines one T cell receptor (beta chain) sequence together with its context. These data originate in a study of cytomegalovirus exposure and HLA in healthy donors. The PCR had 60 Vbeta and 13 Jbeta primers. The data were produced by immunoSEQ multiplex PCR, yet TCRdb's version contains in-frame clones alone and is incomplete. This repertoire shows just over 150,000 clones, around 74% found once; its top ten account for about 2.1%. CDR1 is SGHKS, CDR2 YYEKEE, per germline (reference sequence). Deletions cut 2 bases from V and 0 bases from J, with 11 bases between. The length of the CDR3 is 15 residues.

The TCR originated in a female donor in good health and CMV-seronegative. Sequenced sample: PBMCs. The chain has TRBV5-5 and TRBJ1-2, with D hard to call. CDR3 nucleotides: TGTGCCAGCAGCTTCGGTGGTTCCTCTAACTATGGCTACACCTTC. This gives the protein CASSFGGSSNYGYTF.